The text below deals with one T cell receptor beta chain. Only in-frame clones appear in the TCRdb table, and some are missing; sequencing was by immunoSEQ multiplex PCR. Among about 110,000 clones listed, more than 85% were seen once. The data derive from a study of T cell changes during pregnancy in multiple sclerosis. The V end was cut by 2 bases, the J end by 10 bases, with 11 bases between. Germline V gives CDR1 DFQATT, CDR2 SNEGSKA (reference sequence). This CDR3 is 11 amino acids long. The sample consisted of peripheral blood, taken after pregnancy. This chain connects TRBV20-1 to TRBJ1-1; no reliable D call. The receptor's source is a female donor with multiple sclerosis, enrolled in a pregnancy study. The CDR3 DNA sequence: TGCAGTGCTAGAAAGAGGTCTGGAGCTTTCTTT. Translated: CSARKRSGAFF.